The present T cell receptor (beta chain) was sequenced within a study of T cell responses to AZD1222 COVID-19 vaccine. Study outcomes and limitations: Reportedly, nearly half the spike-specific TCRs target unmutated variant regions.

Trimming left V 0 bases short and J 5 bases short, with 10 bases between. From germline, CDR1 is ENHRY and CDR2 SYGVKD. The CDR3 is made up of 14 amino acids. Details on this clone: Antigen unknown.

Repertoires were generated with immunoSEQ multiplex PCR, while TCRdb's copy carries only in-frame clones and drops some. The repertoire consists of 120,000 or so clones, with 85% to 95% occurring once and the leading ten covering over 1.5%. The specimen was peripheral blood, collected on day 0 of AZD1222 vaccination. The V gene is TRBV10-3, the J gene TRBJ2-5; the D is unclear. This sequence was found in an adult in good health. CDR3: CAISESYPRETQYF. In nucleotides, the CDR3 is TGTGCCATCAGTGAGTCTTACCCTAGGGAGACCCAGTACTTC.